These 5 T cell receptor beta chains share one sample of origin, sequenced in a study of T cell repertoires in cytomegalovirus infection. TCRdb independently ran MiXCR on the reads; one entry per CDR3 protein. The table has about 570,000 distinct CDR3 sequences, 40% seen once. The antigens these receptors bind are not known. The sample in question was cultured PBMCs, obtained from culture after CMV antigen stimulation. These receptors were taken from a human donor in good health (CMV status not recorded). Some clones in this sample may be carry-over from other donors' samples.

This chain uses TRBV4-1 with TRBJ1-1; 7 nucleotides align to TRBD1. The CDR3 totals 14 residues. The germline V gene encodes CDR1 MGHRA and CDR2 YSYEKL. Germline trimming cut 1 base from V and 6 bases from J; bases unmatched to any gene: 5. The CDR3: CASSQGDRASEAFF. Written as DNA, the CDR3 is TGCGCCAGCAGCCAAGGGGACAGAGCCTCTGAAGCTTTCTTT.

The V and J genes are TRBV6-1 and TRBJ2-1; no clear D gene. The CDR3 contains 14 residues. The germline CDR1 and CDR2 sequences are MNHNS and SASEGT. Trimming removed 9 bases at V and 10 bases at J, with 22 bases between. The CDR3 reads CARTPLLPGLEQFF. The CDR3 bases are TGTGCCAGGACTCCCCTCTTGCCAGGCCTGGAGCAGTTCTTC.

This chain joins TRBV27 and TRBJ1-5; D ambiguous. Between the trimmed V and J ends, which lost 6 bases and 2 bases, there was a span of 14 bases. This CDR3 has 15 residues. Germline-derived CDR1 and CDR2 are MNHEY and SMNVEV (reference sequence). CDR3 loop: CASRPGEGGNQPQHF. The CDR3 DNA reads TGTGCCAGCAGACCGGGTGAGGGCGGCAATCAGCCCCAGCATTTT.

This chain connects TRBV6-6 to TRBJ2-1, with 14 bases that match TRBD2. The CDR3 extends over 16 amino acids. The junction had 9 bases not matched to a gene; V was cut back by 6 bases and J by 8 bases. Germline V gives CDR1 MNHNY, CDR2 SVGAGI (reference sequence). The CDR3, as DNA: TGTGCCAGCAGAAGAACCGGGACTAGCGGGAGTTATGAGCAGTTCTTC. Protein sequence: CASRRTGTSGSYEQFF.

The chain has TRBV18 and TRBJ2-5; 7 positions agree with TRBD1. J lost 1 base, V lost 5 bases, and 7 bases had no gene match. The CDR3 length is 15 residues. Germline V gene lookup returns CDR1 KGHSH and CDR2 LQKENI. CDR3 residues: CASSRRTGAQETQYF. The CDR3 nucleotides are TGTGCCAGCTCAAGACGGACAGGCGCCCAAGAGACCCAGTACTTC. Complete variable domain (other parts from reference TRBV18 and TRBJ2-5): NAGVMQNPRHLVRRRGQEARLRCSPMKGHSHVYWYRQLPEEGLKFMVYLQKENIIDESGMPKERFSAEFPKEGPSILRIQQVVRGDSAAYFCASSRRTGAQETQYFGPGTRLLVL.